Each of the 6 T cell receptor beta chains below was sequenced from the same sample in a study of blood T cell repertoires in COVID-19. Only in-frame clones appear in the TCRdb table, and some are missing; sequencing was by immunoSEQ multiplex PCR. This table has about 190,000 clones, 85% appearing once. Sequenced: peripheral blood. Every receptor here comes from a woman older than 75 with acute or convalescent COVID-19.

CDR3 in DNA: TGCGCCAGCAGCCTCTACTTGACAGGGGACTATCAGCCCCAGCATTTT. It encodes CASSLYLTGDYQPQHF. V usage is TRBV4-3 and J usage is TRBJ1-5; 8 bases are shared with TRBD1. CDR1 is LGHNA, CDR2 YSLEER, per germline. This CDR3 has 16 residues. V lost 4 bases, J lost 5 bases, and 10 bases stayed unmatched.

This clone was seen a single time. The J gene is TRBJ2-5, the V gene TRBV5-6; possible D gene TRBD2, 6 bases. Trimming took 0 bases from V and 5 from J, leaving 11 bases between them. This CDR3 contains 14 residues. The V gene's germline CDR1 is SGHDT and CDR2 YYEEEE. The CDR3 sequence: CASSLEKGGETQYF. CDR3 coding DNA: TGTGCCAGCAGCTTGGAAAAGGGAGGCGAGACCCAGTACTTC. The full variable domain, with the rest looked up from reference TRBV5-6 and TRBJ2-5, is DAGVTQSPTHLIKTRGQQVTLRCSPKSGHDTVSWYQQALGQGPQFIFQYYEEEERQRGNFPDRFSGHQFPNYSSELNVNALLLGDSALYLCASSLEKGGETQYFGPGTRLLVL.

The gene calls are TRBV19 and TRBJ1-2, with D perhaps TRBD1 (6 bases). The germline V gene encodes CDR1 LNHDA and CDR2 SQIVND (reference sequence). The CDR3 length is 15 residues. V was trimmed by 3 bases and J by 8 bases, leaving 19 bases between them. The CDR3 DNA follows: TGTGCCAGTAGTATTCCGAGTCAGGGGACCTTCGGCTACACCTTC. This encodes CASSIPSQGTFGYTF. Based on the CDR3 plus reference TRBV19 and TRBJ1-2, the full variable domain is DGGITQSPKYLFRKEGQNVTLSCEQNLNHDAMYWYRQDPGQGLRLIYYSQIVNDFQKGDIAEGYSVSREKKESFPLTVTSAQKNPTAFYLCASSIPSQGTFGYTFGSGTRLTVV.

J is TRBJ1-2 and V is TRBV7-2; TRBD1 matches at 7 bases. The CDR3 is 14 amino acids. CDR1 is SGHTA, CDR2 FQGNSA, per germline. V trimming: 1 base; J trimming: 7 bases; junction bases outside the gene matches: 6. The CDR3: CASSLGSDRSGYTF. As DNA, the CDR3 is TGTGCCAGCAGCTTAGGTTCGGACAGGTCTGGCTACACCTTC. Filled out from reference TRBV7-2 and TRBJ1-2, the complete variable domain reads GAGVSQSPSNKVTEKGKDVELRCDPISGHTALYWYRQSLGQGLEFLIYFQGNSAPDKSGLPSDRFSAERTGGSVSTLTIQRTQQEDSAVYLCASSLGSDRSGYTFGSGTRLTVV.

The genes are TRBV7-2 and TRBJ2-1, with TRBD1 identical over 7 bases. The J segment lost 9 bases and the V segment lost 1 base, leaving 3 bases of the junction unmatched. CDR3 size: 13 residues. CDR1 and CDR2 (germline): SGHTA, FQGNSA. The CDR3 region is CASSLDAGGEQFF. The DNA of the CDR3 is TGTGCCAGCAGCTTAGACGCAGGGGGTGAGCAGTTCTTC. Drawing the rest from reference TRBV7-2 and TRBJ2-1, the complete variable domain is GAGVSQSPSNKVTEKGKDVELRCDPISGHTALYWYRQSLGQGLEFLIYFQGNSAPDKSGLPSDRFSAERTGGSVSTLTIQRTQQEDSAVYLCASSLDAGGEQFFGPGTRLTVL.

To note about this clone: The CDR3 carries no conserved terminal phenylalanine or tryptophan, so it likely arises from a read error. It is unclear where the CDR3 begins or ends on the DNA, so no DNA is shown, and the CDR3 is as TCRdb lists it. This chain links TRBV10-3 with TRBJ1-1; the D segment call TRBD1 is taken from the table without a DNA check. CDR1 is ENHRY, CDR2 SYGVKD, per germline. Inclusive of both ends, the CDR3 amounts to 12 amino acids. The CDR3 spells CAISEPGQGGAV.